This TCR beta chain derives from a study of shared clonotypes between healthy human individuals. Study results and limitations: Despite large depth, rarefaction showed incomplete sorted-subset sequencing. Tissue TCR repertoires likely differ from these blood-only repertoires. Investigators expected sequencing depth to affect clonotype sharing among donors.

Donors, healthy HIV-negative adults, lacked recent acute infections or vaccinations. Profiled with immunoSEQ multiplex PCR; TCRdb holds only in-frame clones, not every one. The repertoire holds about 1 million clones, with roughly 70% as singletons. Note on this clone: The antigen is not known.

The germline V and J ends were trimmed by 5 bases and 0 bases, with 16 bases remaining between them. This CDR3 has 17 residues. Germline V CDR1 and CDR2: SGHTA, FQGTGA. Specimen: memory CD4+ T cells sorted from blood. The subset was: CD45RA-negative fraction. This chain links TRBV7-3 with TRBJ1-4; D call uncertain. The clonotype originates from a young man in good health. As DNA, the CDR3 is TGTGCCAGCAGCCAACTGGAAAAAGTTCCAACTAATGAAAAACTGTTTTTT. Translation: CASSQLEKVPTNEKLFF.